The 2 T cell receptor beta chains listed next were all sequenced from one sample in a study of blood T cell repertoires in COVID-19. Profiling relied on immunoSEQ multiplex PCR, and the TCRdb table lists in-frame clones only, not all of them. The table has 45,000 to 55,000 clones, around 80% seen once. Sample: peripheral blood. Receptor source: a human donor with active or convalescent COVID-19. The donor label of this sample is uncertain.

Here the CDR3 DNA reads TGTGCCAGCAGCTTGGCCGTAAGGACCAGTAAGGGAGGTACTGAAGCTTTCTTT. Protein sequence: CASSLAVRTSKGGTEAFF. This chain connects TRBV5-8 to TRBJ1-1; D call uncertain. The V gene lost 0 bases and the J gene lost 5 bases, with 23 bases spanning the gap. Germline CDR1 and CDR2: SGHTS and YDEGEE. This CDR3 spans 18 amino acids.

This clone was counted only a few times. This chain links TRBV18 with TRBJ2-7, with D possibly TRBD2 on 6 matching bases. The CDR3 loop spans 14 amino acids. Looked up from germline, CDR1 is KGHSH and CDR2 is LQKENI. With 6 bases removed from V and 2 bases from J, the gap between germline ends came to 14 bases. The CDR3 reads CASSAGLYTYEQYF. The CDR3 bases are TGTGCCAGCTCCGCGGGGCTTTATACCTACGAGCAGTACTTC.